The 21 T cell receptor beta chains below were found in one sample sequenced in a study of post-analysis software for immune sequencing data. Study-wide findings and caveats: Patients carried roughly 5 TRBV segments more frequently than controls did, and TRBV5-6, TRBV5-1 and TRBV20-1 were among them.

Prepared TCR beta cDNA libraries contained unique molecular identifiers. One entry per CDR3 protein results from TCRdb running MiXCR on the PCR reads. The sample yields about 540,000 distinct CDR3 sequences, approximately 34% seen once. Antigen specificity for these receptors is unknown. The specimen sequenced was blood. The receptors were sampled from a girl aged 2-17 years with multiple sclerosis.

The CDR3 sequence: CASSQEPGTQNQPQHF. The CDR3 DNA follows: TGCGCCAGCAGCCAGGAACCCGGGACTCAAAATCAGCCCCAGCATTTT. V gene TRBV4-1 combines with J gene TRBJ1-5; possibly TRBD1 for D (5 bases). Looked up from germline, CDR1 is MGHRA and CDR2 is YSYEKL. The CDR3 contains 16 residues. V was cut by 3 bases and J by 4 bases, with 16 bases left in between.

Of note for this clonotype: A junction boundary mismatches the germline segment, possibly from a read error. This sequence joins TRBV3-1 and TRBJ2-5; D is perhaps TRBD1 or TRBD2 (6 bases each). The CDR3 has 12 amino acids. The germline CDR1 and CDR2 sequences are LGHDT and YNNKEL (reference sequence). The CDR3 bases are TGCGCCAGCAGCCAAGAGGGGGGGACCCAGTACTTC. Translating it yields CASSQEGGTQYF.

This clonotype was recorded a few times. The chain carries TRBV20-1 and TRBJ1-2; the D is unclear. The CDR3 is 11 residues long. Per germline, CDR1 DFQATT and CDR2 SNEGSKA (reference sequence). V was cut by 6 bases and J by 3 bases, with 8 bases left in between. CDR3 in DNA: TGCAGTGCGCCCGGGGACTATGGCTACACCTTC. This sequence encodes CSAPGDYGYTF.

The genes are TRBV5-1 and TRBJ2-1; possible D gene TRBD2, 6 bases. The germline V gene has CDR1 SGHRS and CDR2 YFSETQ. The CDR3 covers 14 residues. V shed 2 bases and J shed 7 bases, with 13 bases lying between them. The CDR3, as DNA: TGCGCCAGCAGCTTCGGGGACTCGCGTAATGAGCAGTTCTTC. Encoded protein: CASSFGDSRNEQFF.

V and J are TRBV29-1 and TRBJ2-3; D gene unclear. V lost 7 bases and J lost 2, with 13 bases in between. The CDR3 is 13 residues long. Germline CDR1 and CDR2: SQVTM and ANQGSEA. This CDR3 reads CSGLGVATDTQYF. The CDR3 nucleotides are TGCAGCGGACTTGGGGTGGCCACAGATACGCAGTATTTT.

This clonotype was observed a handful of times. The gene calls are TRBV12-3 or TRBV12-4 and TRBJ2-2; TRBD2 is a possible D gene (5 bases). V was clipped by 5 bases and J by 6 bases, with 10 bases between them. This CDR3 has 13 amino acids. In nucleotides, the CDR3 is TGTGCCAGCAGTCCTTCGGGGTCCGGGGAGCTGTTTTTT. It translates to CASSPSGSGELFF.

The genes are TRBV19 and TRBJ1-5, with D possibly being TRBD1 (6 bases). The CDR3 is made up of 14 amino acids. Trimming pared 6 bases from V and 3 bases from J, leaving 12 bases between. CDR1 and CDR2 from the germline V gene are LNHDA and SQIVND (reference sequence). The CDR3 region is CASRRGDANQPQHF. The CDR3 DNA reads TGTGCCAGTAGAAGGGGGGACGCCAATCAGCCCCAGCATTTT.

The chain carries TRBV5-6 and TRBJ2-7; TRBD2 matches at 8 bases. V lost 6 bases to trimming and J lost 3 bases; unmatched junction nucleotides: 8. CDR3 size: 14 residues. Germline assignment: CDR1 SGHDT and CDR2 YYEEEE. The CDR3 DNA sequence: TGTGCCAGCATGAAACTAGCGGAATTCTACGAGCAGTACTTC. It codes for CASMKLAEFYEQYF.

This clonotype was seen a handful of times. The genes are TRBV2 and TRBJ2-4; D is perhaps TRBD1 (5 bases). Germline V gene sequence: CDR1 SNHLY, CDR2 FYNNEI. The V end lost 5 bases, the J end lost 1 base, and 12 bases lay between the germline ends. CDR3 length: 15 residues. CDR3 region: CASSPGFRAKNIQYF. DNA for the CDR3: TGTGCCAGCAGTCCAGGGTTTCGGGCCAAAAACATTCAGTACTTC.

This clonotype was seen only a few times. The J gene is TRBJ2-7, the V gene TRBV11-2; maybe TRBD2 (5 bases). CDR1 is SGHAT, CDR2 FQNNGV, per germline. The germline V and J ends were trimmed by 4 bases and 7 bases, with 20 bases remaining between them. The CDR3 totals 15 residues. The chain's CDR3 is CASSSSWGVSMEQYF. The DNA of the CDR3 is TGTGCCAGCAGCTCTAGCTGGGGAGTCAGTATGGAGCAGTACTTC.

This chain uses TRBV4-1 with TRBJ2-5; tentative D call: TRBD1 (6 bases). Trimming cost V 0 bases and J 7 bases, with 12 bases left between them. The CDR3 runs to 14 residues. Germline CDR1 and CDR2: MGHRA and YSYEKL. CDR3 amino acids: CASSQETGRLTQYF. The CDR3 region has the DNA TGCGCCAGCAGCCAAGAAACAGGGCGGCTGACCCAGTACTTC.

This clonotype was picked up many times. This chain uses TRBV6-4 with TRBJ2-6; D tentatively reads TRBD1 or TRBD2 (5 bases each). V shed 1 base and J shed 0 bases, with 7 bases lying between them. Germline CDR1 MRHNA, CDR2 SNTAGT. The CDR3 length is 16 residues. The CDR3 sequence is CASSDLGTSGANVLTF. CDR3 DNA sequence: TGTGCCAGCAGTGACTTAGGGACCTCTGGGGCCAACGTCCTGACTTTC.

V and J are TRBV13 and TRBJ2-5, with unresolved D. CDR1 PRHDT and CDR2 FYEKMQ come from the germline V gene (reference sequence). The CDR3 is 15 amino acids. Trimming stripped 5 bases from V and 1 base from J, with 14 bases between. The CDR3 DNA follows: TGTGCCAGCAGCCCAGCCGAGGCCTCCCAAGAGACCCAGTACTTC. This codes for CASSPAEASQETQYF.

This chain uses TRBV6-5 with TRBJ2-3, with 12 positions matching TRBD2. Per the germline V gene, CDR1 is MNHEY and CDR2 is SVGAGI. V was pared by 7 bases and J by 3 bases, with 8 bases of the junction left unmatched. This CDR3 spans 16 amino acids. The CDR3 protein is CASKLAGGKTTDTQYF. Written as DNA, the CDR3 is TGTGCCAGCAAGCTAGCGGGGGGGAAGACAACAGATACGCAGTATTTT.

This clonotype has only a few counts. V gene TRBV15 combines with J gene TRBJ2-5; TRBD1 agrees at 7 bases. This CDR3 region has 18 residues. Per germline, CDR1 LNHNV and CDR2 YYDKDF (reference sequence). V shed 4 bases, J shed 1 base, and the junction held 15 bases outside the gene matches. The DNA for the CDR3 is TGTGCCACCAGCAATTTAGCGACAGGGCGTAGTGTCCAAGAGACCCAGTACTTC. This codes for CATSNLATGRSVQETQYF. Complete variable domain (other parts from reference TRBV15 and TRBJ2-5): DAMVIQNPRYQVTQFGKPVTLSCSQTLNHNVMYWYQQKSSQAPKLLFHYYDKDFNNEADTPDNFQSRRPNTSFCFLDIRSPGLGDTAMYLCATSNLATGRSVQETQYFGPGTRLLVL.

In DNA form, the CDR3 reads TGTGCCAGCAGCCAAGGCCGGGACACGCTTATGGGGAATCAGCCCCAGCATTTT. Its protein is CASSQGRDTLMGNQPQHF. The chain joins TRBV3-1 to TRBJ1-5; maybe TRBD1 (6 bases). The CDR3 sequence is 18 residues long. Germline CDR1 LGHDT, CDR2 YNNKEL (reference sequence). Trimming cost V 1 base and J 4 bases, with 20 bases left between them.

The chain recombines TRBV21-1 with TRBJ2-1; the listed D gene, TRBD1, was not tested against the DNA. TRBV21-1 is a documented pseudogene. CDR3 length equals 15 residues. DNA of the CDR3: TGTGCCAGCAGCGAAGGGGGGAAAGTTAACAATGAGCAGTTCTTC. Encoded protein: CASSEGGKVNNEQFF.

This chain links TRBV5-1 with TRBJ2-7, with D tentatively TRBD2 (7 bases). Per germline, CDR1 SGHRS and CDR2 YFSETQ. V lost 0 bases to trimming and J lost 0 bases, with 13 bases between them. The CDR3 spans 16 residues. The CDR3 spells CASSLAGGLSSYEQYF. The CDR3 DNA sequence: TGCGCCAGCAGCTTGGCCGGGGGGCTAAGCTCCTACGAGCAGTACTTC.

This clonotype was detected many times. The CDR3 loop reads CAISDGVGENIQYF. In nucleotides, the CDR3 is TGTGCCATCAGTGATGGGGTGGGTGAGAACATTCAGTACTTC. The chain has TRBV10-3 and TRBJ2-4; D unclear. The V gene's germline CDR1 is ENHRY and CDR2 SYGVKD. V gave up 3 bases and J gave up 7 bases, with 13 bases separating them. The CDR3 sequence is 14 residues long.

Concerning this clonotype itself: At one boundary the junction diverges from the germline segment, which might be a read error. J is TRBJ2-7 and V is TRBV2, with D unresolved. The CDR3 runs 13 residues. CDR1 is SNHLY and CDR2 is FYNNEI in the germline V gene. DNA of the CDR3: TGTGTCAGCAGTGAAGACCTTTCCTACGAGCAGTACTTC. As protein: CVSSEDLSYEQYF.

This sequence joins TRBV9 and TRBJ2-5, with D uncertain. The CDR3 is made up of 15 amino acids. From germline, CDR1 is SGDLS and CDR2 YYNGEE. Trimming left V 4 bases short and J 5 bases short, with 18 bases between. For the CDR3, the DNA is TGTGCCAGCAGCCCCCCGGGCCCCCAGGTGGAGACCCAGTACTTC. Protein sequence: CASSPPGPQVETQYF.